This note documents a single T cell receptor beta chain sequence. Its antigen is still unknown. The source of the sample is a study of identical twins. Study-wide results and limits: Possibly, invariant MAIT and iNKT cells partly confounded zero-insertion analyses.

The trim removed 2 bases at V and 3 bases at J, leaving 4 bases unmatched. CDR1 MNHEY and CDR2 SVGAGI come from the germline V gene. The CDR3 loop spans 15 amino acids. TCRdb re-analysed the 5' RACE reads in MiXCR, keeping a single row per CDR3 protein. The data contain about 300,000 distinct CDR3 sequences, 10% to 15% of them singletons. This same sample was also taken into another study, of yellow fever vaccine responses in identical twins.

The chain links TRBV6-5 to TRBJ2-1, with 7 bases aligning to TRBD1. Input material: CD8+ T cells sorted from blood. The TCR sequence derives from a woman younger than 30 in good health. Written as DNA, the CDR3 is TGTGCCAGCAGTTACGGTGGGGACAGCTACAATGAGCAGTTCTTC. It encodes CASSYGGDSYNEQFF.